The TCR beta chain under discussion was sequenced for a study of shared clonotypes between healthy human individuals. TCRdb's table, derived via immunoSEQ multiplex PCR, lists solely in-frame clones and lacks some. In the table there are more than 2 million clones, roughly 95% of which are singletons. As concerns this clone: Other DNA sequences of this sample code for an identical CDR3.

The specimen was naive CD4+ T cells sorted from blood. Subset noted: CD45RA+ positively selected. The source of this sequence is a man between 18 and 29 years old in good health.

The CDR3 loop is CASSPTGTDTQYF. The CDR3 DNA is TGTGCCAGCTCCCCGACAGGCACAGATACGCAGTATTTT. The chain recombines TRBV18 with TRBJ2-3; D perhaps matches TRBD1 (5 bases). Germline V gene sequence: CDR1 KGHSH, CDR2 LQKENI. The germline V and J ends were trimmed by 6 bases and 1 base, with 8 bases remaining between them. The CDR3 has 13 amino acids.